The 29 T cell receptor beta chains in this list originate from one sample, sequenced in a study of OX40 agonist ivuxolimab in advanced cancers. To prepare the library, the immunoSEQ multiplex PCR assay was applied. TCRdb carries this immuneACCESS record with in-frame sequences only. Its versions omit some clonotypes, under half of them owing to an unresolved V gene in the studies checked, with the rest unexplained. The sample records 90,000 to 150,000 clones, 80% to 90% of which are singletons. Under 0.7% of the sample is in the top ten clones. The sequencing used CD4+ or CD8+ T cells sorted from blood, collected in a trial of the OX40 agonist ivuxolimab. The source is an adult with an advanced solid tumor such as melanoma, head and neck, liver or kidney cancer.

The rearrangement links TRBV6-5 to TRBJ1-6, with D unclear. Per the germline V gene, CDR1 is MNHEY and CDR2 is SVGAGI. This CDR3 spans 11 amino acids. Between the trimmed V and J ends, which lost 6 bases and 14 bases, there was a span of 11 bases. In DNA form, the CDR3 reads TGTGCCAGCAGAGAACGTCCGTCCCTCCACTTT. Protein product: CASRERPSLHF.

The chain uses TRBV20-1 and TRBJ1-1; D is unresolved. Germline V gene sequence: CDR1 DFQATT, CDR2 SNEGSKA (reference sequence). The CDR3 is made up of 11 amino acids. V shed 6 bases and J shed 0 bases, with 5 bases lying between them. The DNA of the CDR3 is TGCAGTGCATTGATGAACACTGAAGCTTTCTTT. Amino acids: CSALMNTEAFF.

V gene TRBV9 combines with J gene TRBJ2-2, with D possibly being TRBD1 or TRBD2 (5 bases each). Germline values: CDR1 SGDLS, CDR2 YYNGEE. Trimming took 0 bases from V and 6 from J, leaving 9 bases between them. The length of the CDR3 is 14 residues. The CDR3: CASSVEVGAGELFF. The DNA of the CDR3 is TGTGCCAGCAGCGTAGAGGTGGGGGCCGGGGAGCTGTTTTTT.

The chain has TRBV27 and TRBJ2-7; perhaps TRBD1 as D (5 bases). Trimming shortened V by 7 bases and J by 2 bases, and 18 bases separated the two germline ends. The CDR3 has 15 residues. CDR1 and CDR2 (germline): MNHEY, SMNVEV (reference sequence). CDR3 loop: CASTFGARATYEQYF. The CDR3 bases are TGTGCCAGCACCTTTGGTGCCAGGGCCACCTACGAGCAGTACTTC.

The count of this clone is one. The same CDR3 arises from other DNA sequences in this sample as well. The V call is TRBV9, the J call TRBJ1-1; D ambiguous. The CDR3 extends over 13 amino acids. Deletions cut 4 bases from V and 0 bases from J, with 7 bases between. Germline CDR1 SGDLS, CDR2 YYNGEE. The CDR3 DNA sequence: TGTGCCAGCAGCCCCCAGATGAACACTGAAGCTTTCTTT. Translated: CASSPQMNTEAFF.

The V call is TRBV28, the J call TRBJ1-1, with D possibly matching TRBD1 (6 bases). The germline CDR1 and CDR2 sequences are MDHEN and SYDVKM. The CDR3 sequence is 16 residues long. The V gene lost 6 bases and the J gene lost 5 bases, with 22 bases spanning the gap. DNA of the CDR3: TGTGCCAGCAGCGTAGTGGGGTTTAGGGGGGAGACTGAAGCTTTCTTT. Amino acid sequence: CASSVVGFRGETEAFF.

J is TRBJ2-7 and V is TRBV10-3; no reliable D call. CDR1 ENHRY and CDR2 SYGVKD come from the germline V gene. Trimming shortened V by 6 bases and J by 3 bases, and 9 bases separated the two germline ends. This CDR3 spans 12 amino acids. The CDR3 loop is CAIRRAGYEQYF. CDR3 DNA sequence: TGTGCCATCAGAAGGGCCGGCTACGAGCAGTACTTC.

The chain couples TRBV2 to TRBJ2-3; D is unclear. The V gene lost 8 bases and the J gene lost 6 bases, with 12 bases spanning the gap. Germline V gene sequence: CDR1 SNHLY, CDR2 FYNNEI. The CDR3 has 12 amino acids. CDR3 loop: CASRPLYDTQYF. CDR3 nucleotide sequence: TGTGCCAGCCGGCCTCTCTACGATACGCAGTATTTT.

In DNA, the CDR3 is TGTGCCAGCAGTGTGAGCAGTTGGGACCGAAGCAATCAGCCCCAGCATTTT. Translated: CASSVSSWDRSNQPQHF. This chain links TRBV25-1 with TRBJ1-5; D is perhaps TRBD1 (5 bases). The length of the CDR3 is 17 residues. V was shortened by 4 bases and J by 1 base, with 17 bases between the two germline ends. Per the germline V gene, CDR1 is MGHDK and CDR2 is SYGVNS.

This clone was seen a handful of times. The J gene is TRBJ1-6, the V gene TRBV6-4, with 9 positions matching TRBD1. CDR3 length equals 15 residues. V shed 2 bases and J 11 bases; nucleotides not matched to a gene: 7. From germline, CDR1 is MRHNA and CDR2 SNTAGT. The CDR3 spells CASSDNRDRDAPLHF. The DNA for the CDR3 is TGTGCCAGCAGTGACAACCGGGACAGGGATGCACCCCTCCACTTT.

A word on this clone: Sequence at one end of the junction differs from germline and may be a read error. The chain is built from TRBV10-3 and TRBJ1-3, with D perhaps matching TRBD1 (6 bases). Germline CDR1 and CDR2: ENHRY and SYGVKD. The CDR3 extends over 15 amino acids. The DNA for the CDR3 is TGTGCCATCAGAGAGTCAGGGGTCTCTGGAAACACCATATATTTT. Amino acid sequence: CAIRESGVSGNTIYF.

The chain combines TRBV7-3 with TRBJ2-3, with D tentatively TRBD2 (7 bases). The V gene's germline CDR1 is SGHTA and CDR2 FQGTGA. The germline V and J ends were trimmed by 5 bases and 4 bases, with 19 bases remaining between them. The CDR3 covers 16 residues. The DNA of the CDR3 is TGTGCCAGCAGCCAGCCCATGGGGGGGGGCGCAGATACGCAGTATTTT. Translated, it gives CASSQPMGGGADTQYF.

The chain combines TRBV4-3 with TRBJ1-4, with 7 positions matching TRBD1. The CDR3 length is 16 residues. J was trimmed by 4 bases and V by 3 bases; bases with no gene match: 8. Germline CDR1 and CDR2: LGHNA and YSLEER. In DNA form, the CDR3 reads TGCGCCAGCAGCCAGGGTAATGGACAGGTTAATGAAAAACTGTTTTTT. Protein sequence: CASSQGNGQVNEKLFF.

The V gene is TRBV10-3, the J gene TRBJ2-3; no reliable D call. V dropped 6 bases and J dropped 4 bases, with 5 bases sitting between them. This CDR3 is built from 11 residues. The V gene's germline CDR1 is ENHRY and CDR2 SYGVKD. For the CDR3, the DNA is TGTGCCATCAGAGGACCAGATACGCAGTATTTT. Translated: CAIRGPDTQYF.

The CDR3 loop is CASSWGQGYGEQFF. The CDR3 DNA follows: TGTGCCAGCAGTTGGGGACAGGGGTATGGTGAGCAGTTCTTC. The rearrangement joins TRBV6-5 to TRBJ2-1; TRBD1 agrees at 10 bases. Trimming took 4 bases from V and 9 from J; bases not matched to a gene: 6. Germline V lookup: CDR1 MNHEY, CDR2 SVGAGI. There are 14 residues in the CDR3.

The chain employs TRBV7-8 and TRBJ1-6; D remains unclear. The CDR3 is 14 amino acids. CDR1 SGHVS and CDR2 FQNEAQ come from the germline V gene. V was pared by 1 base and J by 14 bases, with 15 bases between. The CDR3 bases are TGTGCCAGCAGCTTAGGTTGGGGTTTGAACACCCTCCACTTT. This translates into CASSLGWGLNTLHF.

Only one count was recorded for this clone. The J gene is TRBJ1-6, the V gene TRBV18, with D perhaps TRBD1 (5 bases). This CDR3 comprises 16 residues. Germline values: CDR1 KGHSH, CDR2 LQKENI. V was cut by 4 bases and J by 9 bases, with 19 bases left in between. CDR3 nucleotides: TGTGCCAGCTCACTTTACCCGGGCCCCGACAGTTCACCCCTCCACTTT. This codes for CASSLYPGPDSSPLHF.

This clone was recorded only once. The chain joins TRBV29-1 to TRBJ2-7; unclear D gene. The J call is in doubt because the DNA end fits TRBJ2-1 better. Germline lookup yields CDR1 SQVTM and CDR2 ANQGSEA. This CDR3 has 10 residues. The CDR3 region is CSVDWGVQFF. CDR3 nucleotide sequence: TGCAGCGTTGATTGGGGTGTGCAGTTCTTC.

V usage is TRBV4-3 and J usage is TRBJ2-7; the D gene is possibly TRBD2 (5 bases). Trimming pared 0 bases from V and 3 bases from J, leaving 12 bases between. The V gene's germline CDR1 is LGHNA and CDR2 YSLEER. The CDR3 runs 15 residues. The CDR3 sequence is CASSQDYGGYYEQYF. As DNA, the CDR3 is TGCGCCAGCAGCCAAGATTACGGCGGGTACTACGAGCAGTACTTC.

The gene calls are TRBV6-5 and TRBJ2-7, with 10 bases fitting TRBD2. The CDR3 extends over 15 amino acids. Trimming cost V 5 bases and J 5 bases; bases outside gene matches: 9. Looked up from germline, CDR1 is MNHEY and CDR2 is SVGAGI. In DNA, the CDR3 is TGTGCCAGCAGTCCCGTAGCGGGGGGCCTGGACGAGCAGTACTTC. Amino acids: CASSPVAGGLDEQYF.

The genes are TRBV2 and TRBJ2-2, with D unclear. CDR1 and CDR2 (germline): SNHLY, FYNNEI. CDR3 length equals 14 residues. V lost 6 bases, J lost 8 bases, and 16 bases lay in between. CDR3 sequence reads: CASRQRLLSGELFF. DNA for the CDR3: TGTGCCAGCAGGCAGAGACTGCTCTCGGGGGAGCTGTTTTTT.

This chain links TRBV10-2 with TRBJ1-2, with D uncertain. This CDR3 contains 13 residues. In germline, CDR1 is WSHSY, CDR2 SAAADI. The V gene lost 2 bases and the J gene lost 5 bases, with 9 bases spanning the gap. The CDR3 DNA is TGCGCCAGCAGTGAGACAGCGGATTATGGCTACACCTTC. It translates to CASSETADYGYTF.

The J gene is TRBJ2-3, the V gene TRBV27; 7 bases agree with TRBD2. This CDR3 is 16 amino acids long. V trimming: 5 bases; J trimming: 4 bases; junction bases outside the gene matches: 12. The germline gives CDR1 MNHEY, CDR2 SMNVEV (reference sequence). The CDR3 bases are TGTGCCAGCAGTGCCCGGGGGGTTGATACCCCAGATACGCAGTATTTT. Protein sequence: CASSARGVDTPDTQYF.

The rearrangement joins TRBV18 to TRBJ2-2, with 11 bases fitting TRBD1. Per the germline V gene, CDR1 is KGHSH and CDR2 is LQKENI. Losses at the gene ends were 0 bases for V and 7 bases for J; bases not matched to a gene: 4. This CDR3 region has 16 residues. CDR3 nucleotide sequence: TGTGCCAGCTCACCACCCGGACAGGGGGCTAACGGGGAGCTGTTTTTT. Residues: CASSPPGQGANGELFF. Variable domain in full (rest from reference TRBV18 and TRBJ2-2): NAGVMQNPRHLVRRRGQEARLRCSPMKGHSHVYWYRQLPEEGLKFMVYLQKENIIDESGMPKERFSAEFPKEGPSILRIQQVVRGDSAAYFCASSPPGQGANGELFFGEGSRLTVL.

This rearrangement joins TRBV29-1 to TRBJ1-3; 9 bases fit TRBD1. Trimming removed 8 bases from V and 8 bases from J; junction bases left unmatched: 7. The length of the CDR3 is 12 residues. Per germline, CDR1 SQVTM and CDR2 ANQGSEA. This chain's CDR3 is CSFQGQGDTIYF. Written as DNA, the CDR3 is TGCAGCTTCCAGGGACAGGGCGACACCATATATTTT.

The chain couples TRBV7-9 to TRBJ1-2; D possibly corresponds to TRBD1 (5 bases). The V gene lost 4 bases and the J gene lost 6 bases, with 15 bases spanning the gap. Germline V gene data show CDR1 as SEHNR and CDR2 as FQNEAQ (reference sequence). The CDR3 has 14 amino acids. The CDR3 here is CASSWGTNSDGYTF. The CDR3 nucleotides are TGTGCCAGCAGCTGGGGGACTAACAGCGATGGCTACACCTTC.

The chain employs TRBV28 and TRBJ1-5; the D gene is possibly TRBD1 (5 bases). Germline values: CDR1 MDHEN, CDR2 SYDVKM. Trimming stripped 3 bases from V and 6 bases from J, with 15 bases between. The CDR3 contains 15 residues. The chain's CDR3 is CASSFSAAGTQPQHF. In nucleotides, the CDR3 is TGTGCCAGCAGTTTCTCAGCTGCCGGGACTCAGCCCCAGCATTTT.

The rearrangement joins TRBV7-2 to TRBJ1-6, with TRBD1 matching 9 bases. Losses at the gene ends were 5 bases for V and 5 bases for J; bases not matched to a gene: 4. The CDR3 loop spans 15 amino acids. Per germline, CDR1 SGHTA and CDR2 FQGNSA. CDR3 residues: CASSPGQGNNSPLHF. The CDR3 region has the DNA TGTGCCAGCAGCCCGGGACAGGGAAATAATTCACCCCTCCACTTT.

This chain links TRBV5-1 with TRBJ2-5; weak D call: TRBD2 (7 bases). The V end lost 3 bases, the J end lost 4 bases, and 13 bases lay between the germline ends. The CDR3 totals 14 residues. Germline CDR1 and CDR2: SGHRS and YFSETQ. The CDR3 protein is CASSSPGGGETQYF. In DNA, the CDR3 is TGCGCCAGCAGCTCCCCGGGGGGCGGAGAGACCCAGTACTTC.